The 32 T cell receptor beta chains reported below all come from one sample, sequenced in a study of tissue T cells after allogeneic stem cell transplantation. Time point in this sample: mouse harvest day 14 after allogeneic transplant. Each mouse received 10^7 T-cell-depleted marrow cells plus 10^6 splenic CD5+ T cells by tail vein. Only in-frame clones appear in the TCRdb table, and some are missing; sequencing was by immunoSEQ multiplex PCR. The data contain a few thousand clones, 35% to 55% of them seen just once; the ten biggest clones take up approximately 19%. The sequenced sample was gut tissue. The receptors here all came from a female BALB/c mouse given C57BL/6 T cells with graft-versus-host disease after an allogeneic hematopoietic cell transplant.

With regard to this clone: The germline and genes are mouse ones. The CDR3 goes on 1 residue after the read ends, and that part is filled in from the germline J gene. The gene calls are TRBV15 and TRBJ2-1; 8 nucleotides align to TRBD2. The CDR3 sequence is 18 residues long. Losses at the gene ends were 7 bases for V and 0 bases for J; bases not matched to a gene: 14. Germline CDR1 is SGHND and CDR2 is FRSKSL. CDR3 DNA, as far as it was read: TGTGCCAGCACCAACGGACACGGACTGGGAAATAACTATGCTGAGCAGTTC. Residues: CASTNGHGLGNNYAEQF. The entire CDR3 reads CASTNGHGLGNNYAEQFF. The full variable domain, completed using reference TRBV15 and TRBJ2-1, is DAGVTQTPRHEVAEKGQTIILKCEPVSGHNDLFWYRQTKIQGLELLSYFRSKSLMEDGGAFKDRFKAEMLNSSFSTLKIQPTEPKDSAVYLCASTNGHGLGNNYAEQFFGPGTRLTVL.

With regard to this clone: Genes and germline are mouse. The read stops 1 residue short of the end of the CDR3; the missing end is completed from the germline J gene. The V and J genes are TRBV13-3 and TRBJ2-3; 7 bases are a match to TRBD2. V shed 3 bases and J 2 bases; nucleotides not matched to a gene: 3. Germline lookup yields CDR1 NNHDY and CDR2 SYVADS. The CDR3 extends over 14 amino acids. CDR3: CASSVGGAAETLYF. Incomplete CDR3 DNA: TGTGCCAGCAGTGTGGGGGGAGCTGCAGAAACGCTGTAT.

About this clone itself: Gene names are the mouse ones. The read terminates 1 residue ahead of where the CDR3 ends, so the germline J gene completes it. This chain links TRBV26 with TRBJ2-3; D is possibly TRBD1 (7 bases). The ends were cut back, 2 bases at V and 6 bases at J, with 9 bases in the middle. Germline V lookup: CDR1 KGHPV, CDR2 FQNQEV (reference sequence). The CDR3 is 13 amino acids. The sequenced CDR3 bases are TGTGCCAGCAGTCTGAGGGGGCGGGAAACGCTGTAT. This translates into CASSLRGRETLY. The full CDR3 is CASSLRGRETLYF. Using reference TRBV26 and TRBJ2-3 for the parts outside the CDR3, the full variable domain is NSKVIQTPRYLVKGQGQKAKMRCIPEKGHPVVFWYQQNKNNEFKFLINFQNQEVLQQIDMTEKRFSAECPSNSPCSLEIQSSEAGDSALYLCASSLRGRETLYFGSGTRLTVL.

Concerning this clone: Genes and germline are mouse. The read terminates 1 residue before the CDR3 end, so the remaining end is supplied by the germline J gene. The chain links TRBV26 to TRBJ2-7, with unresolved D. The CDR3 is 11 amino acids. Looked up from germline, CDR1 is KGHPV and CDR2 is FQNQEV (reference sequence). V lost 6 bases to trimming and J lost 4 bases, with 7 bases between them. This chain's CDR3 is CASSPGYEQYF. CDR3 DNA, as far as it was read: TGTGCCAGCAGCCCCGGATATGAACAGTAC.

About this clone: Gene names refer to mouse genes. The observed sequence ends 1 residue before the CDR3 terminus, with the missing tail filled in from the germline J gene. V is TRBV1 and J is TRBJ2-4; TRBD2 is a possible D gene (5 bases). Trimming removed 9 bases at V and 1 base at J, with 5 bases between. In germline, CDR1 is NSQYPW, CDR2 LRSPGD (reference sequence). CDR3 length: 11 residues. The CDR3: CTCGGQNTLYF. Incomplete CDR3 DNA: TGCACCTGTGGGGGTCAAAACACCTTGTAC.

Details on this clone: These gene names are mouse names. The observed sequence ends 1 residue before the CDR3 terminus, with the missing tail filled in from the germline J gene. The chain links TRBV26 to TRBJ2-7, with 7 bases lining up with TRBD2. CDR3 size: 13 residues. The trim removed 3 bases at V and 3 bases at J, leaving 2 bases unmatched. Germline V gene lookup returns CDR1 KGHPV and CDR2 FQNQEV (reference sequence). The CDR3 loop reads CASSLTGDYEQYF. The DNA read from the CDR3 is TGTGCCAGCAGTCTAACTGGGGACTATGAACAGTAC.

Of note for this clone: Gene names follow the mouse nomenclature. Read data end 1 residue before the CDR3 end; the end is taken from the germline J gene. V is TRBV31 and J is TRBJ1-1; tentatively, D is TRBD1 (6 bases). Between the trimmed V and J ends, which lost 0 bases and 1 base, there was a span of 6 bases. CDR1 and CDR2 from the germline V gene are GKSSPN and SITVG. The CDR3 extends over 13 amino acids. The CDR3 region is CAWSLQGNTEVFF. CDR3 DNA (partial): TGTGCCTGGAGTCTACAGGGGAACACAGAAGTCTTC. Filled out from reference TRBV31 and TRBJ1-1, the complete variable domain reads AQTIHQWPVAEIKAVGSPLSLGCTIKGKSSPNLYWYWQATGGTLQQLFYSITVGQVESVVQLNLSASRPKDDQFILSTEKLLLSHSGFYLCAWSLQGNTEVFFGKGTRLTVV.

This clone appeared a few times. Gene names are the mouse ones. The read is 1 residue too short to cover the CDR3 end, so that end is filled in from the germline J gene. The chain uses TRBV13-3 and TRBJ1-1, with D possibly matching TRBD1 (6 bases). CDR1 is NNHDY and CDR2 is SYVADS in the germline V gene. CDR3 length: 13 residues. V lost 5 bases and J lost 3, with 11 bases in between. The CDR3 loop is CASRSGVDTEVFF. CDR3 bases read: TGTGCCAGCAGATCAGGGGTGGACACAGAAGTCTTC.

Details on this clone: The genes are named according to mouse. The read halts 1 residue ahead of the CDR3 end, with the missing end drawn from the germline J gene. This chain uses TRBV4 with TRBJ2-1, with 10 bases lining up with TRBD2. The germline CDR1 and CDR2 sequences are LGHDT and YNNKQL (reference sequence). There are 15 residues in the CDR3. V was pared by 5 bases and J by 3 bases, with 4 bases of the junction left unmatched. Incomplete CDR3 DNA: TGTGCCAGCAGCGAGACTGGGGGGATCTATGCTGAGCAGTTC. It codes for CASSETGGIYAEQF. The complete CDR3 protein is CASSETGGIYAEQFF. The full variable domain, with the rest looked up from reference TRBV4 and TRBJ2-1, is ETAVFQTPNYHVTQVGNEVSFNCKQTLGHDTMYWYKQDSKKLLKIMFSYNNKQLIVNETVPRRFSPQSSDKAHLNLRIKSVEPEDSAVYLCASSETGGIYAEQFFGPGTRLTVL.

A word on this clone: Germline and genes here are mouse. The sequence runs out 1 residue before the end of the CDR3; the remainder is reconstructed from the germline J gene. The chain is built from TRBV26 and TRBJ2-1, with D unclear. V was shortened by 3 bases and J by 1 base, with 4 bases between the two germline ends. The germline CDR1 and CDR2 sequences are KGHPV and FQNQEV (reference sequence). CDR3 size: 13 residues. CDR3 DNA, as far as it was read: TGTGCCAGCAGTCTACAAAACTATGCTGAGCAGTTC. Its translation: CASSLQNYAEQF. The whole CDR3 region reads CASSLQNYAEQFF. The variable domain in full, completed from reference TRBV26 and TRBJ2-1, reads NSKVIQTPRYLVKGQGQKAKMRCIPEKGHPVVFWYQQNKNNEFKFLINFQNQEVLQQIDMTEKRFSAECPSNSPCSLEIQSSEAGDSALYLCASSLQNYAEQFFGPGTRLTVL.

For this clone: Gene names and germline refer to mouse. The sequence runs out 1 residue before the end of the CDR3; the remainder is reconstructed from the germline J gene. The J gene is TRBJ2-4, the V gene TRBV26; TRBD2 matches 10 bases. Per germline, CDR1 KGHPV and CDR2 FQNQEV (reference sequence). V shed 7 bases, J shed 7 bases, and the junction held 5 bases outside the gene matches. This CDR3 region has 13 residues. The covered CDR3 bases are TGTGCCAGCATGCTGGGGGGGCGCGACACCTTGTAC. Translation gives CASMLGGRDTLY. The CDR3, in full, reads CASMLGGRDTLYF.

Relative to its sample, this clone is large. Genes here carry mouse names. Coverage ceases 1 residue before the CDR3 finishes, and the germline J gene fills in the end. V and J are TRBV12-2 and TRBJ1-2, with a possible D match to TRBD1 (5 bases). Germline V lookup: CDR1 SGHLS, CDR2 HYDKME. V lost 0 bases, J lost 2 bases, and 9 bases lay in between. CDR3 size: 14 residues. CDR3 sequence: CASSLRRANSDYTF. The CDR3 bases that were read are TGTGCCAGCTCTCTCCGCAGGGCTAACTCCGACTACACC. Full variable domain (remainder filled in from reference TRBV12-2 and TRBJ1-2): NSGVVQSPRYIIKGKGERSILKCIPISGHLSVAWYQQTQGQELKFFIQHYDKMERDKGNLPSRFSVQQFDDYHSEMNMSALELEDSAVYFCASSLRRANSDYTFGSGTRLLVI.

Points on this clone: Gene and germline names: mouse. With the read ending 1 residue before the CDR3 end, the germline J gene is used to fill in that end. This rearrangement joins TRBV26 to TRBJ2-1; tentatively, D is TRBD1 (6 bases). The CDR3 spans 14 residues. V dropped 4 bases and J dropped 7 bases, with 14 bases sitting between them. CDR1 and CDR2 (germline): KGHPV, FQNQEV (reference sequence). Incomplete CDR3 DNA: TGTGCCAGCAGTCAGGGAGGGGGATGGGCTGAGCAGTTC. As protein: CASSQGGGWAEQF. The whole CDR3 sequence reads CASSQGGGWAEQFF.

In the case of this clone: Gene names and germline match the mouse. The CDR3 is cut off 1 residue early in the read; its end comes from the germline J gene. V gene TRBV12-1 combines with J gene TRBJ2-5; 8 bases agree with TRBD2. This CDR3 region has 15 residues. V shed 0 bases and J 0 bases; nucleotides not matched to a gene: 1. The germline CDR1 and CDR2 sequences are SGHSN and HYEKVE. The chain's CDR3 is CASSLPGGNQDTQYF. Incomplete CDR3 DNA: TGTGCCAGCTCTCTCCCTGGGGGGAACCAAGACACCCAGTAC.

A word on this clone: Gene names refer to mouse genes. The missing CDR3 end, 1 residue past where the read stops, is filled in from the germline J gene. This sequence joins TRBV3 and TRBJ2-7; TRBD2 might be the D (7 bases). Germline CDR1 reads SNHLY; CDR2 reads FYNGKV (reference sequence). The CDR3 runs to 14 residues. V lost 4 bases and J 0 bases, leaving 10 bases between the germline ends. CDR3 sequence reads: CASSWGASSYEQYF. The part of the CDR3 DNA that was read is TGTGCCAGCAGCTGGGGGGCGAGCTCCTATGAACAGTAC.

As to this clone: The gene symbols are mouse symbols. Coverage ceases 1 residue before the CDR3 finishes, and the germline J gene fills in the end. The chain combines TRBV23 with TRBJ2-7; the tabulated D call, TRBD2, remains unverified against the DNA. The CDR3 totals 14 residues. The germline V gene has CDR1 KGHTA and CDR2 FQNQQP. CDR3 amino acids: CSSSQRGGAYEQYF. CDR3 bases read: TGCTCCAGCAGTCAACGGGGGGGCGCCTATGAACAGTAC. Using reference TRBV23 and TRBJ2-7 for the parts outside the CDR3, the full variable domain is DAAVTQKPRYLIKMKGQEAEMKCIPEKGHTAVFWYQQKQSKELKFLIYFQNQQPLDQIDMVKERFSAVCPSSSLCSLGIRTCEAEDSALYLCSSSQRGGAYEQYFGPGTRLTVL.

Remarks on this clone: Gene names are the mouse ones. The DNA read from the CDR3 is TGTGCCAGCAGTCTTGGGAACAACCAGGCTCCGCTT. It translates to CASSLGNNQAPL. The complete CDR3 reads CASSLGNNQAPLF. The chain joins TRBV26 to TRBJ1-5; D remains unclear. With the read ending 1 residue before the CDR3 end, the germline J gene is used to fill in that end. The V gene lost 3 bases and the J gene lost 1 base, with 4 bases spanning the gap. Per the germline V gene, CDR1 is KGHPV and CDR2 is FQNQEV (reference sequence). The CDR3 extends over 13 amino acids.

This clone was found a few times. Gene names are the mouse ones. The missing CDR3 end, 1 residue past where the read stops, is filled in from the germline J gene. The chain recombines TRBV15 with TRBJ2-1; 8 bases fit TRBD2. Germline loops: CDR1 SGHND, CDR2 FRSKSL. Trimming removed 2 bases from V and 1 base from J; junction bases left unmatched: 4. CDR3 size: 16 residues. The sequenced CDR3 bases are TGTGCCAGCAGTTTAACTGGGGGATTGAACTATGCTGAGCAGTTC. It translates to CASSLTGGLNYAEQF. The CDR3 in full is CASSLTGGLNYAEQFF.

This clone was counted only a few times. Germline and genes: mouse. The DNA ends 1 residue before the CDR3 does, and the rest of the CDR3 is filled in from the germline J gene. The V and J genes are TRBV26 and TRBJ1-1, with D unclear. Germline V gene sequence: CDR1 KGHPV, CDR2 FQNQEV (reference sequence). The CDR3 spans 10 residues. V was shortened by 4 bases and J by 4 bases, with 1 base between the two germline ends. The part of the CDR3 DNA that was read is TGTGCCAGCAGTCGCACAGAAGTCTTC. It is translated as CASSRTEVF. The entire CDR3 reads CASSRTEVFF.

By its share, this clone is medium-sized. Gene names denote mouse genes. This same CDR3 is encoded by further DNA sequences in the sample. Partial CDR3 DNA: TGTGCCAGCAGTCCGACAGTTTCCAACGAAAGATTATTT. This gives the protein CASSPTVSNERLF. The full CDR3 is CASSPTVSNERLFF. This chain links TRBV26 with TRBJ1-4; tentatively, D is TRBD1 (5 bases). Read data end 1 residue before the CDR3 end; the end is taken from the germline J gene. Germline CDR1 reads KGHPV; CDR2 reads FQNQEV (reference sequence). The V end was cut by 4 bases, the J end by 0 bases, with 6 bases between. CDR3 length: 14 amino acids.

This clone was counted between two and nine times. These gene names are mouse names. The read comes to an end 1 residue before the CDR3 does, leaving the germline J gene to fill in the end. This chain joins TRBV16 and TRBJ2-7; D is unresolved. Germline values: CDR1 SGHSA, CDR2 FRNQAP. The CDR3 has 15 amino acids. V lost 1 base, J lost 6 bases, and 16 bases lay in between. The CDR3 DNA, read in part, is TGTGCAAGCAGCTTAGCTGCGGGAGAGGTCGGTGAACAGTAC. Translation gives CASSLAAGEVGEQY. The whole CDR3 protein is CASSLAAGEVGEQYF.

With respect to this clone: All gene names here are mouse names. The read comes to an end 1 residue before the CDR3 does, leaving the germline J gene to fill in the end. V and J are TRBV24 and TRBJ1-3, with 7 bases identical to TRBD1. Germline CDR1 and CDR2: KGHTA and FRNEEI. Trimming cost V 2 bases and J 0 bases; bases outside gene matches: 7. This CDR3 region has 17 residues. CDR3 protein: CASSLPGQFNSGNTLYF. CDR3 bases read: TGTGCCAGCAGTCTGCCGGGACAGTTTAATTCTGGAAATACGCTCTAT.

A remark on this clone: Genes and germline are mouse. Read coverage stops 1 residue before the CDR3 terminus; the germline J gene supplies the remainder. This chain joins TRBV26 and TRBJ2-5; either TRBD1 or TRBD2 may fit D (5 bases each). With 2 bases removed from V and 4 bases from J, the gap between germline ends came to 7 bases. The CDR3 runs 13 residues. Germline V lookup: CDR1 KGHPV, CDR2 FQNQEV (reference sequence). CDR3 bases read: TGTGCCAGCAGTCTGGGGGGTGAAGACACCCAGTAC. Translating it yields CASSLGGEDTQY. The entire CDR3 sequence reads CASSLGGEDTQYF.

On this clone: Any gene name here is a mouse gene name. With the read ending 1 residue before the CDR3 end, the germline J gene is used to fill in that end. The chain carries TRBV4 and TRBJ2-2; possibly TRBD2 for D (6 bases). Per germline, CDR1 LGHDT and CDR2 YNNKQL (reference sequence). The CDR3 extends over 15 amino acids. Trimming shortened V by 3 bases and J by 0 bases, and 8 bases separated the two germline ends. The part of the CDR3 DNA that was read is TGTGCCAGCAGCTACTGGGGAGCAAACACCGGGCAGCTCTAC. Translating it yields CASSYWGANTGQLY. The CDR3 in its entirety is CASSYWGANTGQLYF.

As concerns this clone: Gene names are mouse gene names. The CDR3 is cut off 1 residue early in the read; its end comes from the germline J gene. The chain recombines TRBV19 with TRBJ2-1; 7 bases align to TRBD2. Germline CDR1 and CDR2: FNHDT and SITEND (reference sequence). With V trimmed by 2 bases and J by 7 bases, 3 bases remained unmatched. The CDR3 has 13 residues. This CDR3 is CASSMGGVAEQFF. CDR3 DNA (partial): TGTGCCAGCAGTATGGGGGGGGTCGCTGAGCAGTTC.

Worth noting for this clone: Gene names follow the mouse nomenclature. The DNA ends 1 residue before the CDR3 does, and the rest of the CDR3 is filled in from the germline J gene. V gene TRBV14 combines with J gene TRBJ2-4, with a possible D match to TRBD1 (6 bases). Germline values: CDR1 SGHDT, CDR2 FRDEAV. The ends were cut back, 5 bases at V and 7 bases at J, with 11 bases in the middle. The CDR3 has 12 amino acids. The CDR3 bases that were read are TGTGCCAGCAGCCTACAGGGTTACACCTTGTAC. Amino acid sequence: CASSLQGYTLY. The entire CDR3 reads CASSLQGYTLYF.

Worth noting for this clone: Any gene name here is a mouse gene name. The CDR3 end falls 1 residue outside the read, so it is completed with the germline J gene. This chain uses TRBV3 with TRBJ2-2; D unresolved. CDR1 and CDR2 (germline): SNHLY, FYNGKV (reference sequence). The CDR3 length is 13 residues. V lost 6 bases to trimming and J lost 0 bases, with 5 bases between them. The DNA read from the CDR3 is TGTGCCAGCAGTCCCTCAAACACCGGGCAGCTCTAC. It is translated as CASSPSNTGQLY. Given in full, the CDR3 is CASSPSNTGQLYF.

In its sample, this clone is large. Gene names refer to mouse genes. The read terminates 1 residue before the CDR3 end, so the remaining end is supplied by the germline J gene. This chain links TRBV16 with TRBJ2-7; TRBD1 aligns across 7 bases. The trim removed 0 bases at V and 6 bases at J, leaving 5 bases unmatched. From germline, CDR1 is SGHSA and CDR2 FRNQAP. The CDR3 spans 14 residues. The sequenced part of the CDR3 DNA is TGTGCAAGCAGCTTAGAGACAGGGAATTTTGAACAGTAC. This codes for CASSLETGNFEQY. The full CDR3 sequence reads CASSLETGNFEQYF.

To note about this clone: The genes and germline here are from mouse. Read data end 1 residue before the CDR3 end; the end is taken from the germline J gene. V usage is TRBV12-2 and J usage is TRBJ2-1; TRBD2 agrees at 10 bases. The V gene end was trimmed by 4 bases and the J gene end by 5 bases; junction bases not matched to a gene: 4. Germline V CDR1 and CDR2: SGHLS, HYDKME. CDR3 size: 14 residues. CDR3 DNA (partial): TGTGCCAGCTCCCCCGGACTGGGGGATGCTGAGCAGTTC. Translating gives CASSPGLGDAEQF. The whole CDR3 protein reads CASSPGLGDAEQFF.

About this clone itself: These gene names are mouse names. Read sequence stops 1 residue before the CDR3 end, and the germline J gene provides the missing end. V gene TRBV13-3 combines with J gene TRBJ2-4; TRBD2 agrees at 9 bases. With 2 bases clipped from V and 1 base from J, the junction kept 2 bases outside the gene matches. The germline gives CDR1 NNHDY, CDR2 SYVADS. The CDR3 runs to 15 residues. The part of the CDR3 DNA that was read is TGTGCCAGCAGTGAGACTGGGGGCCGTCAAAACACCTTGTAC. As protein: CASSETGGRQNTLY. The whole CDR3 protein reads CASSETGGRQNTLYF.

For this clone: Gene names follow the mouse nomenclature. The read comes to an end 1 residue before the CDR3 does, leaving the germline J gene to fill in the end. V and J are TRBV16 and TRBJ2-3, with TRBD2 as a possible D gene (6 bases). This CDR3 has 15 residues. Per the germline V gene, CDR1 is SGHSA and CDR2 is FRNQAP. V gave up 4 bases and J gave up 0 bases, with 11 bases separating them. The CDR3 DNA, read in part, is TGTGCAAGCAGCTCCGGGGGGACTAGTGCAGAAACGCTGTAT. Its translation: CASSSGGTSAETLY. Given in full, the CDR3 is CASSSGGTSAETLYF.

Remarks on this clone: All gene names here are mouse names. With the read ending 1 residue before the CDR3 end, the germline J gene is used to fill in that end. The chain links TRBV26 to TRBJ2-4; the match to TRBD2 covers 12 bases. Looked up from germline, CDR1 is KGHPV and CDR2 is FQNQEV (reference sequence). The trim removed 2 bases at V and 5 bases at J, leaving 2 bases unmatched. This CDR3 contains 15 residues. The CDR3 bases that were read are TGTGCCAGCAGTCTGGACTGGGGGGGCGCAAACACCTTGTAC. Its protein is CASSLDWGGANTLY. The CDR3 as a whole reads CASSLDWGGANTLYF.